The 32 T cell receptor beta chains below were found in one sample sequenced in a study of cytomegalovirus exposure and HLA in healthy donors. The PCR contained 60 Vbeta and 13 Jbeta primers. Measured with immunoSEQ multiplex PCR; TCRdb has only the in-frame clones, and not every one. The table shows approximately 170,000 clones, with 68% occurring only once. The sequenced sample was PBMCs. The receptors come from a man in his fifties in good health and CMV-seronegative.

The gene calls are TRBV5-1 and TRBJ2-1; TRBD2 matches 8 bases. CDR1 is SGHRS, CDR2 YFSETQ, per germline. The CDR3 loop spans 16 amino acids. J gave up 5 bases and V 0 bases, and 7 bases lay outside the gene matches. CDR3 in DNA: TGCGCCAGCAGCTTGGCCCCGGGGGGGTCTAACAATGAGCAGTTCTTC. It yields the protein CASSLAPGGSNNEQFF.

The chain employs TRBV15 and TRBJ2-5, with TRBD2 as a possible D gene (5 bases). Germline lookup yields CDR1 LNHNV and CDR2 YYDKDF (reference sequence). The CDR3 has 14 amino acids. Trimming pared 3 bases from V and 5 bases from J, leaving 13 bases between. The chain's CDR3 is CATSSGSERETQYF. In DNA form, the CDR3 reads TGTGCCACCAGCAGTGGGAGCGAGAGGGAGACCCAGTACTTC.

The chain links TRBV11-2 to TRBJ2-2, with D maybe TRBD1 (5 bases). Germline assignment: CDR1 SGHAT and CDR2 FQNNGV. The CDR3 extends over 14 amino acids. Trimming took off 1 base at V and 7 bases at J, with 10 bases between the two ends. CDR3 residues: CASSLVPGLGELFF. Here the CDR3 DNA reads TGTGCCAGCAGCTTAGTCCCAGGGCTCGGGGAGCTGTTTTTT.

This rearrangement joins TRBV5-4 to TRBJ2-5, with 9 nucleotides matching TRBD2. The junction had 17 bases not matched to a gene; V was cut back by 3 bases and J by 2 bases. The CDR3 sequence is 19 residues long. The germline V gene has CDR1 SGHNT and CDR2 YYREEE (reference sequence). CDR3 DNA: TGTGCCAGCAGCTCCCGGGGTGGTAGCGGGGGCCGGGGACAAGAGACCCAGTACTTC. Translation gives CASSSRGGSGGRGQETQYF. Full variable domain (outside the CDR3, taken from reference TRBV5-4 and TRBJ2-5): ETGVTQSPTHLIKTRGQQVTLRCSSQSGHNTVSWYQQALGQGPQFIFQYYREEENGRGNFPPRFSGLQFPNYSSELNVNALELDDSALYLCASSSRGGSGGRGQETQYFGPGTRLLVL.

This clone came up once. CDR3 sequence (DNA): TGTGCCAGTAGTATAGAAAAGGGGAGGTCACCCCTCCACTTT. This gives the protein CASSIEKGRSPLHF. The V and J genes are TRBV19 and TRBJ1-6; TRBD1 might be the D (5 bases). This CDR3 region has 14 residues. With 0 bases removed from V and 10 bases from J, the gap between germline ends came to 10 bases. The germline CDR1 and CDR2 sequences are LNHDA and SQIVND (reference sequence).

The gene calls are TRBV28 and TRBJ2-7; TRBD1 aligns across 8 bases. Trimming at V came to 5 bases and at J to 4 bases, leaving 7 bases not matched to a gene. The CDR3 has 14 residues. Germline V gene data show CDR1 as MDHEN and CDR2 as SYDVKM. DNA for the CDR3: TGTGCCAGCAGTCCCTCGACAGGGGCGTACGAGCAGTACTTC. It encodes CASSPSTGAYEQYF.

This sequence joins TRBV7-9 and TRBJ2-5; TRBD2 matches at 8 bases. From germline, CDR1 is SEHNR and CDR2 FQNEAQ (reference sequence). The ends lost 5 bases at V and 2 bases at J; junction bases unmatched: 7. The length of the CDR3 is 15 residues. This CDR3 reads CASSHKRETQETQYF. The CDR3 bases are TGTGCCAGCAGCCATAAGCGGGAGACTCAAGAGACCCAGTACTTC.

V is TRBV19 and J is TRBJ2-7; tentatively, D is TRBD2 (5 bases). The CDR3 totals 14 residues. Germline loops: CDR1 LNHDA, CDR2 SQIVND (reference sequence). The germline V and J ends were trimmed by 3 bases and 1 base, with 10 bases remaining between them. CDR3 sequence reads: CASSISRGSYEQYF. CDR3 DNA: TGTGCCAGTAGTATTAGTCGGGGATCCTACGAGCAGTACTTC.

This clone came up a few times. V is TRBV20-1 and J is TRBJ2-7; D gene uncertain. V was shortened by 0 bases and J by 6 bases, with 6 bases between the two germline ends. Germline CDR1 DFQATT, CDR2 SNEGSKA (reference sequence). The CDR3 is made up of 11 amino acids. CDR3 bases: TGCAGTGCTAGAGAATCCCTCGAGCAGTACTTC. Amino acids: CSARESLEQYF.

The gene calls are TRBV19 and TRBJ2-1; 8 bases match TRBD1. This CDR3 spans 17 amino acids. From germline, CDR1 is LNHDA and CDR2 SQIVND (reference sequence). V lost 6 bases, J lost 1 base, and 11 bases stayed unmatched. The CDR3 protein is CASRDRDAYMSYNEQFF. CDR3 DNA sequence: TGTGCCAGTAGGGACAGGGATGCTTATATGTCCTACAATGAGCAGTTCTTC. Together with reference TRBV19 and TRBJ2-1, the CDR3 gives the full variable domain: DGGITQSPKYLFRKEGQNVTLSCEQNLNHDAMYWYRQDPGQGLRLIYYSQIVNDFQKGDIAEGYSVSREKKESFPLTVTSAQKNPTAFYLCASRDRDAYMSYNEQFFGPGTRLTVL.

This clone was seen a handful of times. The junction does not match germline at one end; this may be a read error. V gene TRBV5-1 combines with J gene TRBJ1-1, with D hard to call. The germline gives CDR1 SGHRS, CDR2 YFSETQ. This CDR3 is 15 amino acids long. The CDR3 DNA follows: TGCGCCAGCACCTTGCAGACCGTGGAGAGCACTGAAGCTTTCTTT. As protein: CASTLQTVESTEAFF.

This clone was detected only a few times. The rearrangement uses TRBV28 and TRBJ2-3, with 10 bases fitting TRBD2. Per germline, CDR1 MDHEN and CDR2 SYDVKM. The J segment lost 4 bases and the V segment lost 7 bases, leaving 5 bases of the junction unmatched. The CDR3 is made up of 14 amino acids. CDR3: CASKQSGGADTQYF. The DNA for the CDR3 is TGTGCCAGCAAACAAAGCGGGGGGGCAGATACGCAGTATTTT.

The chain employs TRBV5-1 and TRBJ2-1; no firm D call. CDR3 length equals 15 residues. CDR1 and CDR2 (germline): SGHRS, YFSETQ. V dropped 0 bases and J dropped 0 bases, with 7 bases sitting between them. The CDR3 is CASSLGGSSYNEQFF. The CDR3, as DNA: TGCGCCAGCAGCTTGGGAGGCAGCTCCTACAATGAGCAGTTCTTC.

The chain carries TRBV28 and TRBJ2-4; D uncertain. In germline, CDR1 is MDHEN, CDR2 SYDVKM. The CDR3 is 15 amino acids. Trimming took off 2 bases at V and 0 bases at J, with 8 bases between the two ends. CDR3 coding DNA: TGTGCCAGCAGTTTACACCGAGTAGCCAAAAACATTCAGTACTTC. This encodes CASSLHRVAKNIQYF.

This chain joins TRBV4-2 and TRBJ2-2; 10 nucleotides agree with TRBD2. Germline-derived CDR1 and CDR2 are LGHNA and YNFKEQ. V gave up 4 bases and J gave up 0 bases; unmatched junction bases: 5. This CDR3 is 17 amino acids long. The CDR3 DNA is TGTGCCAGCAGCCGTCTGACTAGCGGGTCGAACACCGGGGAGCTGTTTTTT. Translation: CASSRLTSGSNTGELFF.

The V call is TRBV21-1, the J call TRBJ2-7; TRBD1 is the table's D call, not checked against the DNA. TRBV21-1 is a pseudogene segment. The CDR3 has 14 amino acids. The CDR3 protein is CASSKGTGCYEQYF. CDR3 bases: TGTGCCAGCAGCAAAGGGACAGGGTGCTACGAGCAGTACTTC.

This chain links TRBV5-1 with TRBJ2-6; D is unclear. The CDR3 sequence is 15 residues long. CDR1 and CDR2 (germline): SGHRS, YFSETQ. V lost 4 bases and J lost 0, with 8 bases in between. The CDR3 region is CASSLGTSGANVLTF. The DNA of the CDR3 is TGCGCCAGCAGCCTAGGCACCTCTGGGGCCAACGTCCTGACTTTC.

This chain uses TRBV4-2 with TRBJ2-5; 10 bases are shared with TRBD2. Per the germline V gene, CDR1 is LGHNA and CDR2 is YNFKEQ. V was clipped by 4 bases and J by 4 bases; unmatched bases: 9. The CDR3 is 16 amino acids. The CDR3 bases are TGTGCCAGCAGCCCTTCGAGCGGGGGGGCAGGAGAGACCCAGTACTTC. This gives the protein CASSPSSGGAGETQYF.

CDR3 residues: CAISGDRINTEAFF. The CDR3 region has the DNA TGTGCCATCAGTGGGGACAGGATTAACACTGAAGCTTTCTTT. This sequence joins TRBV10-3 and TRBJ1-1; 8 positions match TRBD1. V lost 4 bases to trimming and J lost 2 bases; unmatched junction nucleotides: 3. This CDR3 region has 14 residues. Germline loops: CDR1 ENHRY, CDR2 SYGVKD.

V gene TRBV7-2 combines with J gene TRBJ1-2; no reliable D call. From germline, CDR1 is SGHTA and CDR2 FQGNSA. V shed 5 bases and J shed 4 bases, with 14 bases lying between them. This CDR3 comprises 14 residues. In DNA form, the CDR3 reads TGTGCCAGCAGCCTGAACAGTGCCCGCTATGGCTACACCTTC. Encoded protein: CASSLNSARYGYTF.

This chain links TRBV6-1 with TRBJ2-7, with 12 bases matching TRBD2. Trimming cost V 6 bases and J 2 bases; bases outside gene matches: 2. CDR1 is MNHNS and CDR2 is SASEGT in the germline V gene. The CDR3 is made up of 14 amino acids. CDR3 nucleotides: TGTGCCAGCAGGGGACTAGCGGGTACCTACGAGCAGTACTTC. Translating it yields CASRGLAGTYEQYF.

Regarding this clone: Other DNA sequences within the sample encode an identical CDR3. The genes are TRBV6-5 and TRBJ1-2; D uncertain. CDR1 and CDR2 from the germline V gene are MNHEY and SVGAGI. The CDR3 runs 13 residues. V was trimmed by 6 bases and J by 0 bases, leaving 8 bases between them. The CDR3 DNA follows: TGTGCCAGCAGAAAAACAGCTAACTATGGCTACACCTTC. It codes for CASRKTANYGYTF.

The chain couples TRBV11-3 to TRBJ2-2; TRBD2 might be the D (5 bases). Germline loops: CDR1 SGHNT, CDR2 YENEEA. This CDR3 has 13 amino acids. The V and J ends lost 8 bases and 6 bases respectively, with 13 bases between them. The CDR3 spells CASSSVGAGELFF. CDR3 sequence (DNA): TGTGCCAGCTCTTCCGTGGGAGCCGGGGAGCTGTTTTTT.

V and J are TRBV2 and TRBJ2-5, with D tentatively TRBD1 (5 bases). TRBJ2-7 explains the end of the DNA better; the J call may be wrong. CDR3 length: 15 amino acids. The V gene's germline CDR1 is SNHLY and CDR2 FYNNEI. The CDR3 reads CASSEQGRARYEQYF. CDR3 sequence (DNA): TGTGCCAGCAGTGAACAGGGCAGGGCCAGGTACGAGCAGTACTTC.

The DNA of the CDR3 is TGTGCCAGCAGCTTGCTCTCGGGACAGGGAGACAACGTCCTGACTTTC. Translation gives CASSLLSGQGDNVLTF. This rearrangement joins TRBV7-9 to TRBJ2-6; TRBD1 matches 9 bases. CDR3 length equals 16 residues. With V trimmed by 3 bases and J by 9 bases, 9 bases remained unmatched. CDR1 SEHNR and CDR2 FQNEAQ come from the germline V gene (reference sequence).

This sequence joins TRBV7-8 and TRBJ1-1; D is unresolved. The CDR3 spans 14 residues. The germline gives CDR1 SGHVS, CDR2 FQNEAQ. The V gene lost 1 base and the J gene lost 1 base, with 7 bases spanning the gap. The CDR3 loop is CASSLEGRNTEAFF. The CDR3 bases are TGTGCCAGCAGCTTAGAAGGGAGGAACACTGAAGCTTTCTTT.

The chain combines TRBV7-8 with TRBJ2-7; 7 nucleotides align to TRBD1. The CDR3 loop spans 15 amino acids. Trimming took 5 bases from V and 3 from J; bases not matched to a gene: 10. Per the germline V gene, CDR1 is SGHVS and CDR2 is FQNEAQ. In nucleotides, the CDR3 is TGTGCCAGCAGCCCAATGACAGGGTTAGGCTACGAGCAGTACTTC. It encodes CASSPMTGLGYEQYF.

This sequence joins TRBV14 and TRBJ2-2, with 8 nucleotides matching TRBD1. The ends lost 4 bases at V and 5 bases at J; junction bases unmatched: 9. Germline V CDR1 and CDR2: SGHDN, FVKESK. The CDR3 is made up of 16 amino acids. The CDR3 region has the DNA TGTGCCAGCAGCCGTTCGACAGGGGTAGGGACCGGGGAGCTGTTTTTT. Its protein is CASSRSTGVGTGELFF.

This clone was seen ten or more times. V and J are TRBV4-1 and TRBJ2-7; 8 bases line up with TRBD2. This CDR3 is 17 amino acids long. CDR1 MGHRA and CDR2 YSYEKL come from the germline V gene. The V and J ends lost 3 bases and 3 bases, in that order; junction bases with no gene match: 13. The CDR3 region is CASSQNIETGGYYEQYF. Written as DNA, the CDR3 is TGCGCCAGCAGCCAGAATATAGAGACGGGGGGGTACTACGAGCAGTACTTC.

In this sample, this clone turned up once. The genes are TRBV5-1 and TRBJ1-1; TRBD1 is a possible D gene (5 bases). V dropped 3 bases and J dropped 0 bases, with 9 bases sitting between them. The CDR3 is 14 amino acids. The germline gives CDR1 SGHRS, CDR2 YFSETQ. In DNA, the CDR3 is TGCGCCAGCAGCTATAGACAGATGAACACTGAAGCTTTCTTT. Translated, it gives CASSYRQMNTEAFF. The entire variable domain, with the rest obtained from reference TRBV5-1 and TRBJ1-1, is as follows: KAGVTQTPRYLIKTRGQQVTLSCSPISGHRSVSWYQQTPGQGLQFLFEYFSETQRNKGNFPGRFSGRQFSNSRSEMNVSTLELGDSALYLCASSYRQMNTEAFFGQGTRLTVV.

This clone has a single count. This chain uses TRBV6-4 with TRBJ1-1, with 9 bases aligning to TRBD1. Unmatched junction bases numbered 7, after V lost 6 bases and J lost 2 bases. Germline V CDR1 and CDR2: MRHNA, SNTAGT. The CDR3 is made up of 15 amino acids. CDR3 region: CASSLGTGLNTEAFF. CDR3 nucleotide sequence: TGTGCCAGCAGCTTGGGGACAGGGCTTAACACTGAAGCTTTCTTT.

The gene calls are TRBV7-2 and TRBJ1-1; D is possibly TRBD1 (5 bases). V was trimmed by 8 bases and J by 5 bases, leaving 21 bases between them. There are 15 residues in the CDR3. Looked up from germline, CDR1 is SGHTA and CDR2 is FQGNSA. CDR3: CASPRARGRDTEAFF. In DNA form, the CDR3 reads TGTGCCAGCCCTAGGGCCCGGGGGAGGGATACTGAAGCTTTCTTT. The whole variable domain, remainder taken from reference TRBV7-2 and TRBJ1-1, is GAGVSQSPSNKVTEKGKDVELRCDPISGHTALYWYRQSLGQGLEFLIYFQGNSAPDKSGLPSDRFSAERTGGSVSTLTIQRTQQEDSAVYLCASPRARGRDTEAFFGQGTRLTVV.